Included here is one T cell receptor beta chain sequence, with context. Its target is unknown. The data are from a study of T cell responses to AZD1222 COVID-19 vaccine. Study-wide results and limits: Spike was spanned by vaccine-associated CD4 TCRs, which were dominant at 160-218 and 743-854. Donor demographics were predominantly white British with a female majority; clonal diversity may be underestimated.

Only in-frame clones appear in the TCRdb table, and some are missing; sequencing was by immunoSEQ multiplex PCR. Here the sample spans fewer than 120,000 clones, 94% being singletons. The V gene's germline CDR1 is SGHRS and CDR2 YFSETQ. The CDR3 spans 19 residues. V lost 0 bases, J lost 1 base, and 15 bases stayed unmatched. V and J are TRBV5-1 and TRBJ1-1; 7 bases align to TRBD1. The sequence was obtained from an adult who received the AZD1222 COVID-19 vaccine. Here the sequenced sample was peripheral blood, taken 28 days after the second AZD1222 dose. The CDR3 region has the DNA TGCGCCAGCAGCTTGGGACCTGAGGGGGCCTTTCAAACGAACACTGAAGCTTTCTTT. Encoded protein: CASSLGPEGAFQTNTEAFF.